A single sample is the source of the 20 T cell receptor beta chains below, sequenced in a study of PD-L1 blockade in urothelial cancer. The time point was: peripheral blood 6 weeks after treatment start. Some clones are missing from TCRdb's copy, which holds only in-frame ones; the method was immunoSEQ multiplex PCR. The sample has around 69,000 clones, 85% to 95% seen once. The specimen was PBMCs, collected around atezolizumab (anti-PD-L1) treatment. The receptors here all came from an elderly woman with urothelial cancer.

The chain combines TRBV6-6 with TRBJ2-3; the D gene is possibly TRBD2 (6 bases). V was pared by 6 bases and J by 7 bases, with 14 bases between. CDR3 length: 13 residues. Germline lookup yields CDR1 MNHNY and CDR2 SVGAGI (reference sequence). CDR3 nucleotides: TGTGCCAGCAGCCCCACGGGGGAGTATACGCAGTATTTT. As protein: CASSPTGEYTQYF.

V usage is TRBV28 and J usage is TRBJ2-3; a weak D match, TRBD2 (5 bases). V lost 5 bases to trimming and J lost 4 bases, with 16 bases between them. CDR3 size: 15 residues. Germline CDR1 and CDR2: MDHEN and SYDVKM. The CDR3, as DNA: TGTGCCAGCAGTGCCAAGCGGAGGCTCGCAGATACGCAGTATTTT. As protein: CASSAKRRLADTQYF.

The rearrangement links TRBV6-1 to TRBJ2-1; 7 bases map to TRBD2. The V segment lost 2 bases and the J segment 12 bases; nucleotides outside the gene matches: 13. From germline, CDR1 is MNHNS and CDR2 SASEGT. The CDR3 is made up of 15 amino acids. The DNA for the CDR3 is TGTGCCAGCAGTGAATTGGTGGGAGGGCCGGTGTGGCAGTTCTTC. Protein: CASSELVGGPVWQFF.

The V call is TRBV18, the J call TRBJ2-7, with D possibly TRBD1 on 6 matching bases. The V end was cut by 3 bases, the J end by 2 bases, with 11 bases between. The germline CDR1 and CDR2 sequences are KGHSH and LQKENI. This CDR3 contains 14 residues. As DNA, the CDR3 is TGTGCCAGCTCACCTCCAGGGGTGGCCTACGAGCAGTACTTC. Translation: CASSPPGVAYEQYF.

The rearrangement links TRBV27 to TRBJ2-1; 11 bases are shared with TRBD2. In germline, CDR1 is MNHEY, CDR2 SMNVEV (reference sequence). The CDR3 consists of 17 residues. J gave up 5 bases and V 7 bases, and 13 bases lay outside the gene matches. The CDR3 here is CASTRRSLAGVDNEQFF. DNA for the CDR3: TGTGCCAGCACCAGAAGATCACTAGCGGGAGTTGACAATGAGCAGTTCTTC.

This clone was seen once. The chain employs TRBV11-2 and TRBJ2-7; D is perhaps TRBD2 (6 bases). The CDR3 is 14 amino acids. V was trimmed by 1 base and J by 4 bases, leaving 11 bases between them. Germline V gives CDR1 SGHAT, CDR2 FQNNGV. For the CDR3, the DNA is TGTGCCAGCAGCTTAGCTGGCGGGAATTACGAGCAGTACTTC. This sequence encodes CASSLAGGNYEQYF. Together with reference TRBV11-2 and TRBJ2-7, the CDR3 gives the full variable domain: EAGVAQSPRYKIIEKRQSVAFWCNPISGHATLYWYQQILGQGPKLLIQFQNNGVVDDSQLPKDRFSAERLKGVDSTLKIQPAKLEDSAVYLCASSLAGGNYEQYFGPGTRLTVT.

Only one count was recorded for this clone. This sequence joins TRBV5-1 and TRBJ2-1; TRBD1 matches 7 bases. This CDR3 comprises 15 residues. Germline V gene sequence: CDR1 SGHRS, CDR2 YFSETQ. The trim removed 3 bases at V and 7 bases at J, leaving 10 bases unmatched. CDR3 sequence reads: CASSSGTVRRNEQFF. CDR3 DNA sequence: TGCGCCAGCAGCTCGGGGACAGTCCGTCGTAATGAGCAGTTCTTC.

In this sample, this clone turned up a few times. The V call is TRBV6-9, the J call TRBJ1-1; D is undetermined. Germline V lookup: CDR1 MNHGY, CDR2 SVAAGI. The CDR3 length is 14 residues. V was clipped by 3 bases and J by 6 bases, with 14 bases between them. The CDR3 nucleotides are TGTGCCAGCAGTTACCAATCCCGAGTCGCTGAAGCTTTCTTT. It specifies CASSYQSRVAEAFF.

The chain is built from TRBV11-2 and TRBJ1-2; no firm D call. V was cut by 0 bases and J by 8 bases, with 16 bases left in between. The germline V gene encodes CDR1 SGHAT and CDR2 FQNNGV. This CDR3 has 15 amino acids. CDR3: CASSLEEQTRSGYTF. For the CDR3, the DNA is TGTGCCAGCAGCTTAGAGGAACAGACACGTTCAGGCTACACCTTC.

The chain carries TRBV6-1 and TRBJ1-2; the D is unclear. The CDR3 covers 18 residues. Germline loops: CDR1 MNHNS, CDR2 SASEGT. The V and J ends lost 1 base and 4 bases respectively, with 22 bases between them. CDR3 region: CASSEDWGRKRGAYGYTF. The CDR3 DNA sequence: TGTGCCAGCAGTGAAGATTGGGGTAGGAAACGGGGTGCCTATGGCTACACCTTC.

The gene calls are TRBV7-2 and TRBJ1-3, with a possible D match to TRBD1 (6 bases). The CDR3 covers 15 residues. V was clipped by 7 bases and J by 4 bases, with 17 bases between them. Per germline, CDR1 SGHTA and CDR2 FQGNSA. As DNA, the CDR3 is TGTGCCAGCACGAATACAGGGCTGTCCGGAAACACCATATATTTT. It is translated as CASTNTGLSGNTIYF. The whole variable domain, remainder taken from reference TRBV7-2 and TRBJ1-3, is GAGVSQSPSNKVTEKGKDVELRCDPISGHTALYWYRQSLGQGLEFLIYFQGNSAPDKSGLPSDRFSAERTGGSVSTLTIQRTQQEDSAVYLCASTNTGLSGNTIYFGEGSWLTVV.

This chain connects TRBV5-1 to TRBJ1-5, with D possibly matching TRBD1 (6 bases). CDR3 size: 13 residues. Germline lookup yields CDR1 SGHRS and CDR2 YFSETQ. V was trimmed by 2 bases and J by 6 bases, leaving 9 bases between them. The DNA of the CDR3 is TGCGCCAGCAGCTTAGGGGGTGGTCAGCCCCAGCATTTT. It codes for CASSLGGGQPQHF.

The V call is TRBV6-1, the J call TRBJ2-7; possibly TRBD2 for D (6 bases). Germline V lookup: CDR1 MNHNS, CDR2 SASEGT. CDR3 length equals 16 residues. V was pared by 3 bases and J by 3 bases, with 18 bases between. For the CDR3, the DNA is TGTGCCAGCAGTGAGGGACTTACCGTTATACTCTACGAGCAGTACTTC. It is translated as CASSEGLTVILYEQYF.

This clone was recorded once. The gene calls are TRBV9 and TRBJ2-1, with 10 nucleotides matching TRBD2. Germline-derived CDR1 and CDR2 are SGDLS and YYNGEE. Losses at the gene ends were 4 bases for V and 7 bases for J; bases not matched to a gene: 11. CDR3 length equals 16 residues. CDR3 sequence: CASSLRGSGRVNEQFF. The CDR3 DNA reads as TGTGCCAGCAGCCTCCGTGGGAGCGGGAGGGTTAATGAGCAGTTCTTC.

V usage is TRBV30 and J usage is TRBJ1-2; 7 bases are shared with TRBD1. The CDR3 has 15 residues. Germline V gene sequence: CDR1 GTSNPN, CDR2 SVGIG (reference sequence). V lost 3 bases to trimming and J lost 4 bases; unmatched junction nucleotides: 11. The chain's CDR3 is CAWRWGGGDSYGYTF. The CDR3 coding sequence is TGTGCCTGGAGGTGGGGAGGAGGGGACAGCTATGGCTACACCTTC.

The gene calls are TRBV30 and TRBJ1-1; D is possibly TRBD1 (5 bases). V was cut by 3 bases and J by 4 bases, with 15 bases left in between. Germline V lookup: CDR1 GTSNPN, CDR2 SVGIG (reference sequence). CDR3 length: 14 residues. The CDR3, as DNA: TGTGCCTGGAGGGCCTCCGGGGGAGGCACTGAAGCTTTCTTT. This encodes CAWRASGGGTEAFF. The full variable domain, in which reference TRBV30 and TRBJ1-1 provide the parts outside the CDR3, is SQTIHQWPATLVQPVGSPLSLECTVEGTSNPNLYWYRQAAGRGLQLLFYSVGIGQISSEVPQNLSASRPQDRQFILSSKKLLLSDSGFYLCAWRASGGGTEAFFGQGTRLTVV.

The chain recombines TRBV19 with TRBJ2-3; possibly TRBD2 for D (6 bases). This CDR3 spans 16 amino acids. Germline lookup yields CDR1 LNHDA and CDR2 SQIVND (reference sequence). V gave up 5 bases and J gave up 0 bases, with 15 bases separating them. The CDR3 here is CASSPRGRGSTDTQYF. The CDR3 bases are TGTGCCAGTAGTCCACGAGGGCGGGGTAGCACAGATACGCAGTATTTT.

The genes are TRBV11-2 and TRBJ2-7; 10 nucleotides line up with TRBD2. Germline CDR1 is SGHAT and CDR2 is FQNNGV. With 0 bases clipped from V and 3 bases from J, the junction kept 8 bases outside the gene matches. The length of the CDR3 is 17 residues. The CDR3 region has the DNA TGTGCCAGCAGCTTAGATGAGGGTCTAGCGGGAGTCTACGAGCAGTACTTC. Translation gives CASSLDEGLAGVYEQYF.

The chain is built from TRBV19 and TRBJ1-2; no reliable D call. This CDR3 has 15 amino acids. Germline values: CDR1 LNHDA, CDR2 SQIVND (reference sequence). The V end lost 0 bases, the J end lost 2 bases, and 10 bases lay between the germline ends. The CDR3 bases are TGTGCCAGTAGTATAGAGACCGGGATCAACTATGGCTACACCTTC. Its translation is CASSIETGINYGYTF.

The CDR3 DNA is TGTGCCAGCAGCTTCGGGACTCTTGAGCAGTTCTTC. Its protein product is CASSFGTLEQFF. V is TRBV7-2 and J is TRBJ2-1; D is perhaps TRBD2 (6 bases). Between the trimmed V and J ends, which lost 3 bases and 9 bases, there was a span of 9 bases. The CDR3 spans 12 residues. The germline gives CDR1 SGHTA, CDR2 FQGNSA.